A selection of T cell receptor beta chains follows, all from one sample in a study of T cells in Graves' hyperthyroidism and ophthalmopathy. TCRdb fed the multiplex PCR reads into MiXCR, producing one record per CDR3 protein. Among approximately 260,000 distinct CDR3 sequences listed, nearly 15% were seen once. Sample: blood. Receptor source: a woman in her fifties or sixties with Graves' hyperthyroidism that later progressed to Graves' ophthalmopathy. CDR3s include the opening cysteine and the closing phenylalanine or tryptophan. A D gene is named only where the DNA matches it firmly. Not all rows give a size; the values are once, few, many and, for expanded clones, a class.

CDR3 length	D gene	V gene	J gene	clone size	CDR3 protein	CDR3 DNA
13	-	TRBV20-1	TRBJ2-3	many	CSARASGTDTQYF	TGCAGTGCGAGGGCCTCTGGCACAGATACGCAGTATTTT
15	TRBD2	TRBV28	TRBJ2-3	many	CASSFLAGSTDTQYF	TGTGCCAGCAGTTTTTTAGCGGGTAGCACAGATACGCAGTATTTT
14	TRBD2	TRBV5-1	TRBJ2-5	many	CASTLAGQQETQYF	TGCGCCAGCACCCTAGCGGGGCAGCAAGAGACCCAGTACTTC
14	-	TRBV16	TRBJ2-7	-	CASSHSGATYEQYF	TGTGCCAGCAGCCATTCCGGCGCCACCTACGAGCAGTACTTC
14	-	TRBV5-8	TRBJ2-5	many	CASSSPARAETQYF	TGTGCCAGCAGCTCTCCGGCCAGGGCGGAGACCCAGTACTTC
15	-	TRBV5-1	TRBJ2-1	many	CASSLAADSYNEQFF	TGCGCCAGCAGCTTGGCCGCGGACTCCTACAATGAGCAGTTCTTC
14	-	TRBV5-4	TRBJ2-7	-	CASSLVSGPYEQYF	TGTGCCAGCAGCTTAGTGAGCGGACCCTACGAGCAGTACTTC
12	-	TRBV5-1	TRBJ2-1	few	CASSLSRHEQFF	TGCGCCAGCAGCTTATCAAGACACGAGCAGTTCTTC
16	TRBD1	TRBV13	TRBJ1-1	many	CASSPLGGQGSTEAFF	TGTGCCAGCAGCCCCCTCGGGGGACAGGGGTCGACTGAAGCTTTCTTT
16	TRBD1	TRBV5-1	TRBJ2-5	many	CASSQYRGTGEETQYF	TGCGCCAGCAGCCAGTACCGGGGGACAGGGGAGGAGACCCAGTACTTC
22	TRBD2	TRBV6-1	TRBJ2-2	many	CASSTPRSRRTSGRGGTGELFF	TGTGCCAGCAGTACCCCCCGCTCCCGTAGGACTAGCGGGAGGGGGGGTACCGGGGAGCTGTTTTTT
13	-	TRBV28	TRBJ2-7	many	CASSLGSGYEQYF	TGTGCCAGCAGTTTAGGGTCGGGCTACGAGCAGTACTTC
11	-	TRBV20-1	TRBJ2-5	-	CSAYLSETQYF	TGCAGTGCTTACCTATCAGAGACCCAGTACTTC
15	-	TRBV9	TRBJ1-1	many	CASSVDPGQITEAFF	TGTGCCAGCAGCGTAGATCCGGGACAAATCACTGAAGCTTTCTTT
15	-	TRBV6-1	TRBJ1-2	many	CASKLLDGPNYGYTF	TGTGCCAGCAAGCTTTTGGACGGTCCTAACTATGGCTACACCTTC
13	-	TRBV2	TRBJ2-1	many	CASSEQKLDEQFF	TGTGCCAGCAGTGAACAGAAGTTAGATGAGCAGTTCTTC
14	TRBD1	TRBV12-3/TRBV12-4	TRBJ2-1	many	CASSLTGMANEQFF	TGTGCCAGCAGTTTGACAGGGATGGCCAATGAGCAGTTCTTC
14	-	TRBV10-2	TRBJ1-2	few	CASSESEGVYGYTF	TGCGCCAGCAGTGAGTCAGAGGGGGTCTATGGCTACACCTTC
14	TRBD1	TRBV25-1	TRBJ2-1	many	CASRRQGGSNEQFF	TGTGCCAGCCGAAGACAGGGGGGCTCCAATGAGCAGTTCTTC
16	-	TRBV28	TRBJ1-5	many	CASSPRGPVPNQPQHF	TGTGCCAGCAGCCCCCGCGGGCCGGTCCCGAATCAGCCCCAGCATTTT
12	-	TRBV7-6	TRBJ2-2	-	CASSPIEGELFF	TGTGCCAGCAGCCCCATCGAGGGGGAGCTGTTTTTT
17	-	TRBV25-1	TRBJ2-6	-	CASSEWVRTAGANVLTF	TGTGCCAGCAGTGAATGGGTCCGGACTGCTGGGGCCAACGTCCTGACTTTC
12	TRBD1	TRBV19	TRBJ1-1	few	CASRDRGSEAFF	TGTGCCAGTAGAGACAGGGGGTCTGAAGCTTTCTTT